The rows below give T cell receptor beta chains drawn from one sample of a study of T cell changes during pregnancy in multiple sclerosis. The assay was immunoSEQ multiplex PCR, and TCRdb's table has in-frame clones only and misses some. The sample holds almost 65,000 clones; around 93% are singletons and the top ten take 2.3%. The material sequenced was peripheral blood, taken in the first trimester of pregnancy. Receptor source: a female donor with multiple sclerosis, enrolled in a pregnancy study. CDR3s include the opening cysteine and the closing phenylalanine or tryptophan. The D gene is left open where the match is weak. Only some rows state a clone size, as once, few, many or a class for expanded clones.

TRBV5-4	-	TRBJ1-1	-	TGTGCCAGCAGCCCGGACTGGTCTGAAGCTTTCTTT	CASSPDWSEAFF
TRBV10-1	TRBD2	TRBJ2-1	-	TGCGCCAGCAGTTCACGGGGACTAGCTCAAATCAGTGCCTACAATGAGCAGTTCTTC	CASSSRGLAQISAYNEQFF
TRBV19	-	TRBJ1-5	-	TGTGCCAGTAGCGAACAGGTGATCAATCAGCCCCAGCATTTT	CASSEQVINQPQHF
TRBV4-2	TRBD2	TRBJ2-1	-	TGTGCCAGCAGCCAGCTTGGGGGGGGTCTTACGTATGAGCAGTTCTTC	CASSQLGGGLTYEQFF
TRBV9	TRBD1	TRBJ2-7	-	TGTGCCAGCAGCGCGGGACAGTCCTACGAGCAGTACTTC	CASSAGQSYEQYF
TRBV11-2	TRBD1	TRBJ2-4	-	TGTGCCAGCAGCTTCCACAGGGGAGCCAAAAACATTCAGTACTTC	CASSFHRGAKNIQYF
TRBV18	-	TRBJ2-2	-	TGTGCCAGCTCACCCCTCGGCAGGGTAGAGAACACCGGGGAGCTGTTTTTT	CASSPLGRVENTGELFF
TRBV7-2	-	TRBJ1-2	-	TGTGCCAGCAGCATAGGGCCACCAGCTAACTATGGCTACACCTTC	CASSIGPPANYGYTF
TRBV7-2	TRBD2	TRBJ2-3	-	TGTGCCAGCAGCTTATTGCCTAGCGGTAGCACAGATACGCAGTATTTT	CASSLLPSGSTDTQYF
TRBV27	TRBD1	TRBJ2-7	-	TGTGCCAGCAGTCTACGGGGACAGGGTCAGCGGCAGTACTTC	CASSLRGQGQRQYF
TRBV28	TRBD1	TRBJ2-7	-	TGTGCCAGCAGGGGCCACCCCGGGACAGGGACTACTAGGAACTACGAGCAGTACTTC	CASRGHPGTGTTRNYEQYF
TRBV14	-	TRBJ1-1	few	TGTGCCAGCAGCCAAGTAAGACAGTTCCAAGCTTTCTTT	CASSQVRQFQAFF
TRBV19	-	TRBJ2-7	-	TGTGCCAGTAGAGCCGGGACAAACTACGAGCAGTACTTC	CASRAGTNYEQYF
TRBV18	TRBD1	TRBJ2-1	-	TGTGCCAGCTCGCCGGGACAGGTTTACAATGAGCAGTTCTTC	CASSPGQVYNEQFF
TRBV7-3	TRBD2	TRBJ2-1	once	TGTGCCAGCAGCCCCTGGGGATCGGGGAGGGGCAATGAGCAGTTCTTC	CASSPWGSGRGNEQFF
TRBV7-9	TRBD1	TRBJ2-2	-	TGTGCCAGCAGCACCGGGACAGGGTTTAACACCGGGGAGCTGTTTTTT	CASSTGTGFNTGELFF
TRBV6-6	-	TRBJ2-6	-	TGTGCCAGCAGTTACGAGGGGGCTGGGGCCAACGTCCTGACTTTC	CASSYEGAGANVLTF
TRBV5-4	TRBD1	TRBJ1-1	-	TGTGCCAGCAGCTTGGGACAGGGAGCGCGAGCTTTCTTT	CASSLGQGARAFF
TRBV4-3	TRBD1	TRBJ2-2	-	TGCGCCAGCAGCCCGAGTTCAGGGGGCCCCAACACCGGGGAGCTGTTTTTT	CASSPSSGGPNTGELFF
TRBV19	-	TRBJ2-3	-	TGTGCCAGTAATAGCGGAGTTAGCACAGATACGCAGTATTTT	CASNSGVSTDTQYF
TRBV4-3	-	TRBJ1-1	-	TGCGCCAGCAGCTTTCGTCGGGGAGATGAAGCTTTCTTT	CASSFRRGDEAFF